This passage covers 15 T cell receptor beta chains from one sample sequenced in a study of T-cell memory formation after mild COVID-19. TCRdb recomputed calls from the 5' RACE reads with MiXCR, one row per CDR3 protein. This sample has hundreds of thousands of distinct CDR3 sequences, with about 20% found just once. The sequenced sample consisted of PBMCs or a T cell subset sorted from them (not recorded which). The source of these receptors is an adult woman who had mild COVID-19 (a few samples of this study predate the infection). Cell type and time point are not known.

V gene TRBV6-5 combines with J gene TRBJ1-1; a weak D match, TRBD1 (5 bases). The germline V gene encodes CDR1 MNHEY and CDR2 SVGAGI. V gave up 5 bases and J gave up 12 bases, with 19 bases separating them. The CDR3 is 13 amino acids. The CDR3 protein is CASSQAGGGKTFF. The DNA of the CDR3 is TGTGCCAGCAGTCAAGCCGGGGGAGGCAAAACTTTCTTT.

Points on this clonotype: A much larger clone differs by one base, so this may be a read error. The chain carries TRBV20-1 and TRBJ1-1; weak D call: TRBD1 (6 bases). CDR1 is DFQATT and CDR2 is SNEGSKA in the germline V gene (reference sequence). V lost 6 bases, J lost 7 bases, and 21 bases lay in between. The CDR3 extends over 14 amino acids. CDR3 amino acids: CSADKGGADNEAFF. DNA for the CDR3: TGCAGTGCGGATAAAGGGGGGGCGGATAATGAAGCTTTCTTT.

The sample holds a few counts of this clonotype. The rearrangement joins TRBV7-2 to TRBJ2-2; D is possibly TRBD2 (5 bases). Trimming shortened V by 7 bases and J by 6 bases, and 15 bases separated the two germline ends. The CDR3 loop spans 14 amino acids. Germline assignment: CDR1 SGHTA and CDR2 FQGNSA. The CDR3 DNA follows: TGTGCCAGCACCCTAGACGAGGGTCCCGGGGAGCTGTTTTTT. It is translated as CASTLDEGPGELFF.

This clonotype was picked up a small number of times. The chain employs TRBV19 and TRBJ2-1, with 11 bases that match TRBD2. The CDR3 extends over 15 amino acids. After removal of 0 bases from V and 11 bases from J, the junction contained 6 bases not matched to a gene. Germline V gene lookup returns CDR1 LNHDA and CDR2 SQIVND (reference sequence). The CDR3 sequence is CASSIDRGLAEQQFF. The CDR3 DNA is TGTGCCAGTAGTATAGATCGGGGACTAGCGGAACAGCAGTTCTTC.

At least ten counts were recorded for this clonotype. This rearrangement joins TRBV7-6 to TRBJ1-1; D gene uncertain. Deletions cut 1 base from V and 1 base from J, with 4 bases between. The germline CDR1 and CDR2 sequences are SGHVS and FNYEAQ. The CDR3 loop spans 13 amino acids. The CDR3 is CASSLDQNTEAFF. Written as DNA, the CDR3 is TGTGCCAGCAGCTTAGATCAGAACACTGAAGCTTTCTTT.

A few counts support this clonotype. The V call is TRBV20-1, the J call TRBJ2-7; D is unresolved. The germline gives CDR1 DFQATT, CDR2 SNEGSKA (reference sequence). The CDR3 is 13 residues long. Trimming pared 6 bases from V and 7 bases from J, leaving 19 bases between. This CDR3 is CSASLGRDSEQYF. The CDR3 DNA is TGCAGTGCAAGCTTAGGCCGAGACTCAGAGCAGTACTTC.

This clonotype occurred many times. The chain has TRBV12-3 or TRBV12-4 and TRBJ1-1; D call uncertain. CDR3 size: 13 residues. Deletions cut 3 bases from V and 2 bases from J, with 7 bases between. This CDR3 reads CASSLGTNTEAFF. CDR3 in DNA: TGTGCCAGCAGTTTGGGTACTAACACTGAAGCTTTCTTT.

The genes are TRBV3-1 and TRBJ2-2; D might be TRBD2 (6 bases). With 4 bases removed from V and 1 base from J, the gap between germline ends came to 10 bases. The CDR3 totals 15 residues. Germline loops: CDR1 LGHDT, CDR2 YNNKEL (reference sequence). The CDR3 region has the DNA TGTGCCAGCAGCCTGGGGCGGGGGAACACCGGGGAGCTGTTTTTT. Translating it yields CASSLGRGNTGELFF.

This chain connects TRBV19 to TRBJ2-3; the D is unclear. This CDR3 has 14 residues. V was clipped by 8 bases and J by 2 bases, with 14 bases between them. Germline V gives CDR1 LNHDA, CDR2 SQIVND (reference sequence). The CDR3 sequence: CASSSWQPTDTQYF. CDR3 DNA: TGTGCCAGTTCCTCGTGGCAACCCACAGATACGCAGTATTTT. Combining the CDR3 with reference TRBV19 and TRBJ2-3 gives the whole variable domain DGGITQSPKYLFRKEGQNVTLSCEQNLNHDAMYWYRQDPGQGLRLIYYSQIVNDFQKGDIAEGYSVSREKKESFPLTVTSAQKNPTAFYLCASSSWQPTDTQYFGPGTRLTVL.

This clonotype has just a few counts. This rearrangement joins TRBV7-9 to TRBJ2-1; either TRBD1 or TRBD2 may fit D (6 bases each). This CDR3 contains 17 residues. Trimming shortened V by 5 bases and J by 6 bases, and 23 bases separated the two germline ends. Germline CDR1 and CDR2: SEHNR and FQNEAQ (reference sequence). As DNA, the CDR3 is TGTGCCAGCAGCCCCTGGGACCGGGGGCGTATAGTCAATGAGCAGTTCTTC. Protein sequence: CASSPWDRGRIVNEQFF.

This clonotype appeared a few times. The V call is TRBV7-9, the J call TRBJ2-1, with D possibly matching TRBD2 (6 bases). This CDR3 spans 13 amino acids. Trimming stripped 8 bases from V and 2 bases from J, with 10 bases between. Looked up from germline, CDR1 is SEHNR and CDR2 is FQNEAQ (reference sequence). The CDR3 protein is CASRRGAYNEQFF. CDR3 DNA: TGTGCCAGCCGGAGGGGTGCCTACAATGAGCAGTTCTTC.

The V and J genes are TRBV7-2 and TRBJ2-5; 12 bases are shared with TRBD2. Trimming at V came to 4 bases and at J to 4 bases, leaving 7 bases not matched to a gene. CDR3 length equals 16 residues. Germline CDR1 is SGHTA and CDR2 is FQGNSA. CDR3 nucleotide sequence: TGTGCCAGCAGCTCTATCCCGGGACTAGCGGGAGAGACCCAGTACTTC. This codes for CASSSIPGLAGETQYF.

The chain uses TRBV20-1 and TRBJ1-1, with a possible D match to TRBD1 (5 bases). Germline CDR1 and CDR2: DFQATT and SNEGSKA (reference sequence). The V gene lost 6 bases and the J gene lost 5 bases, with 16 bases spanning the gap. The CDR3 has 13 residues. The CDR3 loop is CSAEDSGGTEAFF. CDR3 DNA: TGCAGTGCCGAGGACTCGGGGGGGACTGAAGCTTTCTTT.

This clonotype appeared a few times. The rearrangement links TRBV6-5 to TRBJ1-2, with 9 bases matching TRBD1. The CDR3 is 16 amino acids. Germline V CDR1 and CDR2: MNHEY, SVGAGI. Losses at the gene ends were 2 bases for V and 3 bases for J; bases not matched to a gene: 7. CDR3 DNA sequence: TGTGCCAGCAGTTACGGGACAGGGACGTGGGACTATGGCTACACCTTC. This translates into CASSYGTGTWDYGYTF.

As DNA, the CDR3 is TGTGCCACCAGCAGAGATAGGACAGGGAGCGCCTTGGGATTCTTC. Protein: CATSRDRTGSALGFF. J is TRBJ2-1 and V is TRBV15; the match to TRBD1 covers 8 bases. V shed 0 bases and J 16 bases; nucleotides not matched to a gene: 14. This CDR3 has 15 residues. The V gene's germline CDR1 is LNHNV and CDR2 YYDKDF (reference sequence). The full variable domain, in which reference TRBV15 and TRBJ2-1 provide the parts outside the CDR3, is DAMVIQNPRYQVTQFGKPVTLSCSQTLNHNVMYWYQQKSSQAPKLLFHYYDKDFNNEADTPDNFQSRRPNTSFCFLDIRSPGLGDTAMYLCATSRDRTGSALGFFGPGTRLTVL.